At least ten counts were recorded for the clone carrying this T cell receptor beta chain. Its antigen is not known. The sample comes from a study of T-cell reconstitution after alpha-beta-depleted transplantation in children. Findings and limits, study-wide: The main origin of T-cell counts and diversity one year after transplant was newly produced T cells.

The TCRbeta library was prepared with unique molecular identifiers. TCRdb re-analysed the PCR reads in MiXCR, keeping a single row per CDR3 protein. Among hundreds of thousands of distinct CDR3 sequences listed, about 7.3% were seen once. The CDR3 contains 12 residues. The V and J ends lost 7 bases and 4 bases respectively, with 10 bases between them. This sample comprised peripheral blood, obtained 360 days after TCRalphabeta/CD19-depleted stem cell transplant. The source is a female patient aged 2-9 years who had a stem cell transplant for Fanconi anemia, so the T cells may come from the graft donor. The V call is TRBV12-3 or TRBV12-4, the J call TRBJ2-5; D not certain. CDR3 in amino acids: CASTINGETQYF. Here the CDR3 DNA reads TGTGCCAGCACCATAAACGGAGAGACCCAGTACTTC.